Below, one TCR beta chain is given with its context. Its antigen is unidentified. This entry belongs to a study of blood T cells in healthy people across ages. Study-level information: About one barcoded beta molecule per two T cells was the capture yield of template switching. Study-level results: Whereas aged donors had fewer naive CD4+ cells, long-lived donors had more of them and higher diversity. Roughly linear age-related decline in beta diversity appeared, significant by age around 40.

A sample-barcoded 5' primer and a J-beta primer mix were used in a second PCR of about 7 to 12 cycles. MiXCR, applied by TCRdb to the 5' RACE reads, yields one record per CDR3 protein. The sample yields about 1.8 million distinct CDR3 sequences, roughly 52% seen once. The CDR3 is made up of 15 amino acids. Germline CDR1 MDHEN, CDR2 SYDVKM. J lost 2 bases, V lost 6 bases, and 8 bases had no gene match. The chain joins TRBV28 to TRBJ2-7; 9 bases match TRBD2. This TCR was recovered from a woman aged 40-49 years in good health. The sequenced sample consisted of blood. The CDR3 spells CASSGVAGGTYEQYF. The DNA for the CDR3 is TGTGCCAGCAGCGGAGTGGCGGGGGGGACCTACGAGCAGTACTTC.